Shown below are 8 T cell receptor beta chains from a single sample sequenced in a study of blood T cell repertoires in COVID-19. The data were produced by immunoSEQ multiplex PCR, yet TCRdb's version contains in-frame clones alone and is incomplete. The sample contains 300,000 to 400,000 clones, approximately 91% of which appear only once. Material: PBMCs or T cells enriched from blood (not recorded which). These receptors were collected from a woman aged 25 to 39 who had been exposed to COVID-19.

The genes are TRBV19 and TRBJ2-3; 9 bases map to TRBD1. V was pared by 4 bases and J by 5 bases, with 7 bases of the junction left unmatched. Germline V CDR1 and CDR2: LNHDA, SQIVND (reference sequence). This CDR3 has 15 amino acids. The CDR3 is CASSTRTGAGDTQYF. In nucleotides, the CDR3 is TGTGCCAGTAGTACGAGGACAGGGGCGGGAGATACGCAGTATTTT.

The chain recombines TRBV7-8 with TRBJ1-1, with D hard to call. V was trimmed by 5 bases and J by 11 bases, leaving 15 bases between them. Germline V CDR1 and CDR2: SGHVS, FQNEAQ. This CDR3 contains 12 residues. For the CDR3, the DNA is TGTGCCAGCAGCCCAGAAAACAGAGACGCTTTCTTT. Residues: CASSPENRDAFF.

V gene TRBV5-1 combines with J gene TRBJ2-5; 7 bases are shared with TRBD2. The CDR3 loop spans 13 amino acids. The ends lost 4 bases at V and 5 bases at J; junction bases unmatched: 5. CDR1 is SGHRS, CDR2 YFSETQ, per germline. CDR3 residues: CASSPSGAETQYF. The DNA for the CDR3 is TGCGCCAGCAGCCCCAGCGGGGCGGAGACCCAGTACTTC.

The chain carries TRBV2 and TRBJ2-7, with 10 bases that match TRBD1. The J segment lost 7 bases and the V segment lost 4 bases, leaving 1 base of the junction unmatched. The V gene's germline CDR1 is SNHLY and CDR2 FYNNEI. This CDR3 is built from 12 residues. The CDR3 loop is CASSGQGAEQYF. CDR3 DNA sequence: TGTGCCAGCAGTGGACAGGGGGCAGAGCAGTACTTC.

The CDR3 region is CASSLDRGPYGYTF. The CDR3, as DNA: TGTGCCAGCAGCCTCGACAGGGGCCCCTATGGCTACACCTTC. This rearrangement joins TRBV4-2 to TRBJ1-2; 8 nucleotides line up with TRBD1. Losses at the gene ends were 4 bases for V and 4 bases for J; bases not matched to a gene: 5. Germline V lookup: CDR1 LGHNA, CDR2 YNFKEQ. This CDR3 is built from 14 residues.

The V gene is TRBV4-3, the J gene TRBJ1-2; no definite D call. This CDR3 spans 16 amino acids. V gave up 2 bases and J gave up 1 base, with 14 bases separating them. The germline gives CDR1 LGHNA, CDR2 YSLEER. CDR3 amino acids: CASSQRGAAHNYGYTF. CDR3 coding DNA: TGCGCCAGCAGCCAAAGAGGCGCGGCTCATAACTATGGCTACACCTTC.

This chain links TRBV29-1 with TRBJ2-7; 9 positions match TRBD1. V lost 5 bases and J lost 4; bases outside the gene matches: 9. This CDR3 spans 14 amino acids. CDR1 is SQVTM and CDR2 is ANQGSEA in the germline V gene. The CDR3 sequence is CSVLSGTGRYEQYF. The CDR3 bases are TGCAGCGTTCTAAGTGGGACAGGGAGGTACGAGCAGTACTTC.

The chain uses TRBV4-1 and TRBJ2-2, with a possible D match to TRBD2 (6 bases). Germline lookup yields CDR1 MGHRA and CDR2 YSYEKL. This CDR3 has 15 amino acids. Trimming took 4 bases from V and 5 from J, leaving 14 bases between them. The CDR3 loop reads CASSPGLAKTGELFF. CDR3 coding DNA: TGCGCCAGCAGCCCGGGACTCGCTAAGACCGGGGAGCTGTTTTTT.